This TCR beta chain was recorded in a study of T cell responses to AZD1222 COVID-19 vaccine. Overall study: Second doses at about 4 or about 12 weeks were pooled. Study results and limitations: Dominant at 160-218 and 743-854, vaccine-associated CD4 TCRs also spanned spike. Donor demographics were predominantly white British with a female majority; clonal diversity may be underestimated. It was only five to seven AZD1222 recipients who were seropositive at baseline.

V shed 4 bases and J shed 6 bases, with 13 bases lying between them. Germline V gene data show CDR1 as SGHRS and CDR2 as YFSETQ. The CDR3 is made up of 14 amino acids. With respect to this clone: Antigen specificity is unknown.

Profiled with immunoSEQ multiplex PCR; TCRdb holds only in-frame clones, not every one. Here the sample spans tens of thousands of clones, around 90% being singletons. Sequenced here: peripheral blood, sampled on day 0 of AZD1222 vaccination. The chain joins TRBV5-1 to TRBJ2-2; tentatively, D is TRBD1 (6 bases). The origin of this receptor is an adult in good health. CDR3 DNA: TGCGCCAGCAGCCAATGGGACATTGCCGGGGAGCTGTTTTTT. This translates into CASSQWDIAGELFF.